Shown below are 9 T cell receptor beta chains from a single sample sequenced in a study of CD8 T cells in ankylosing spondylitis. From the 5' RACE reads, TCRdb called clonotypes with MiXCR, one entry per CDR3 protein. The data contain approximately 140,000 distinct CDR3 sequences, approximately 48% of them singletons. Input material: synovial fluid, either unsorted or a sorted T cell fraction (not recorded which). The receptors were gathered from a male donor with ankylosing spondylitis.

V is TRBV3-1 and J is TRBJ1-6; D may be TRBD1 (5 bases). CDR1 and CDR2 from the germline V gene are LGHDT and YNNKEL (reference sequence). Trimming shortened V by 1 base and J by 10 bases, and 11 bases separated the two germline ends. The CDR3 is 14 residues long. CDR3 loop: CASSQVQGWSPLHF. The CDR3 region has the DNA TGTGCCAGCAGCCAAGTCCAGGGTTGGTCACCCCTCCACTTT.

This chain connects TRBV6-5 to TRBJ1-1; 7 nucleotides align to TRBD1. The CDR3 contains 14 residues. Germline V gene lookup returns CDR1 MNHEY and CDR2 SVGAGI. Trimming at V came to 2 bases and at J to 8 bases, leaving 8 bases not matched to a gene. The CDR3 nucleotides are TGTGCCAGCAGTTACGAACCGACAGGGTTCGAAGCTTTCTTT. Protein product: CASSYEPTGFEAFF.

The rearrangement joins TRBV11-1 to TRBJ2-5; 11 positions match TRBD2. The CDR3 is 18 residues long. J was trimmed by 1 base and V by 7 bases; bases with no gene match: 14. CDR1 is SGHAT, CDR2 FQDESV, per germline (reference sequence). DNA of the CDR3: TGTGCCAGCACCTTTCTGACTAGCGGGGCTCTCTCCCAAGAGACCCAGTACTTC. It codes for CASTFLTSGALSQETQYF.

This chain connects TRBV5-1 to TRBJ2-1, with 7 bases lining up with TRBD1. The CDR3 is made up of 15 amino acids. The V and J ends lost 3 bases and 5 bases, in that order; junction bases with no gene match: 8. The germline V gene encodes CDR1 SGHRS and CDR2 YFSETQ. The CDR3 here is CASSSTGDRNNEQFF. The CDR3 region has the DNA TGCGCCAGCAGCTCAACAGGGGACCGAAACAATGAGCAGTTCTTC. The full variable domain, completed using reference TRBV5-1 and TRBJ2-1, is KAGVTQTPRYLIKTRGQQVTLSCSPISGHRSVSWYQQTPGQGLQFLFEYFSETQRNKGNFPGRFSGRQFSNSRSEMNVSTLELGDSALYLCASSSTGDRNNEQFFGPGTRLTVL.

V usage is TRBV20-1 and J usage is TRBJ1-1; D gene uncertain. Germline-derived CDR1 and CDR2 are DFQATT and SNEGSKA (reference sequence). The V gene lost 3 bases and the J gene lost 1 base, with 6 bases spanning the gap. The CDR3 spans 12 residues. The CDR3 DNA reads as TGCAGTGCTAGGGTCGGGAACACTGAAGCTTTCTTT. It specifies CSARVGNTEAFF.

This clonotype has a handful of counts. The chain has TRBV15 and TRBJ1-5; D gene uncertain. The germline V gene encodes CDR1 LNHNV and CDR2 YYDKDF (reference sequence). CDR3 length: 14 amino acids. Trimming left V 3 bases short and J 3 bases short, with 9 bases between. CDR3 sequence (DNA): TGTGCCACCAGCAGTGGGAAGTTCAATCAGCCCCAGCATTTT. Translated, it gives CATSSGKFNQPQHF.

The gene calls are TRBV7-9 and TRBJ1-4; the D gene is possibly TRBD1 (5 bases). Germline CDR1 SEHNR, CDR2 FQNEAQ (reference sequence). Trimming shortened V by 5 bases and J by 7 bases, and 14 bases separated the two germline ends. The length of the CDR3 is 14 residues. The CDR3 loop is CASSATVEGEKLFF. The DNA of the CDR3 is TGTGCCAGCAGCGCGACAGTAGAGGGTGAAAAACTGTTTTTT.

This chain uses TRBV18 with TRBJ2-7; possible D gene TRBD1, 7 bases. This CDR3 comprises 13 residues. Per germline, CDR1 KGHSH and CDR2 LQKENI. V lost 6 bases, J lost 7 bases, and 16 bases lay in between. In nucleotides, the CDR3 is TGTGCCAGCTCCAGGTGTCAGGGGGGAGAGCAGTACTTC. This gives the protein CASSRCQGGEQYF. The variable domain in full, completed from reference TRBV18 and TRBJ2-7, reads NAGVMQNPRHLVRRRGQEARLRCSPMKGHSHVYWYRQLPEEGLKFMVYLQKENIIDESGMPKERFSAEFPKEGPSILRIQQVVRGDSAAYFCASSRCQGGEQYFGPGTRLTVT.

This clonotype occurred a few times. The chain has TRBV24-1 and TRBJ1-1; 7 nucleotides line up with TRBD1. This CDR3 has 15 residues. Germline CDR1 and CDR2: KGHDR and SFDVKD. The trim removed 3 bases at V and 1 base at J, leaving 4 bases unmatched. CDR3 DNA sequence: TGTGCCACCAGTGATCCGGGACAGAGGAACACTGAAGCTTTCTTT. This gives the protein CATSDPGQRNTEAFF.